This is a list of T cell receptor beta chains from one sample in a study of a mutant IDH1 vaccine in newly diagnosed glioma. The protocol was immunoSEQ multiplex PCR, while the TCRdb copy is restricted to in-frame clones and leaves out a portion. The sample lists about 54,000 clones, approximately 82% occurring once. These receptors have no known antigen. Sequencing used PBMCs, obtained from a glioma patient whose treatment included an IDH1 peptide vaccine. All receptors derive from a man aged 25 to 40 with glioma. Both conserved end residues are part of each CDR3. A D gene is named only where the DNA matches it firmly. The size of a clone is reported for some rows only, either as once, few or many, or as a class for expanded clones.

v_call,cdr3_length,j_call,clone_size,d_call,cdr3_aa,cdr3_nt
TRBV2,20,TRBJ2-2,-,TRBD1,CASSYERDRGRWKGTGELFF,TGTGCCAGCAGCTACGAGAGGGACAGGGGGCGATGGAAAGGCACCGGGGAGCTGTTTTTT
TRBV2,15,TRBJ1-5,-,-,CASSELGGQNQPQHF,TGTGCCAGCAGTGAATTAGGTGGACAGAATCAGCCCCAGCATTTT
TRBV6-1,14,TRBJ2-3,-,-,CASRISHSTDTQYF,TGTGCCAGCAGGATAAGCCATAGCACAGATACGCAGTATTTT
TRBV6-6,15,TRBJ1-6,-,TRBD1,CASSYLDRVNSPLHF,TGTGCCAGCAGTTACCTCGACAGGGTAAACTCACCCCTCCACTTT
TRBV4-1,13,TRBJ2-1,-,TRBD1,CASSQRGGGEQFF,TGCGCCAGCAGCCAAAGAGGGGGCGGAGAGCAGTTCTTC
TRBV5-1,15,TRBJ1-5,-,-,CASSLAGRDGQPQHF,TGCGCCAGCAGCTTGGCGGGCAGGGACGGGCAGCCCCAGCATTTT
TRBV28,16,TRBJ2-7,-,TRBD1,CASSLSPGQGAYEQYF,TGTGCCAGCAGTTTATCACCGGGACAGGGGGCCTACGAGCAGTACTTC
TRBV2,15,TRBJ1-2,-,-,CASSDSPGVDYGYTF,TGTGCCAGCAGTGATTCTCCGGGGGTGGACTATGGCTACACCTTC
TRBV5-4,13,TRBJ1-2,-,-,CASSPTQSYGYTF,TGTGCCAGCAGCCCCACACAGAGCTATGGCTACACCTTC
TRBV30,13,TRBJ1-5,few,-,CAWSVQGAGPQHF,TGTGCCTGGAGTGTACAGGGCGCCGGACCCCAGCATTTT
TRBV18,15,TRBJ1-4,-,TRBD1,CASSPKGALNEKLFF,TGTGCCAGCTCACCAAAGGGGGCTCTTAATGAAAAACTGTTTTTT
TRBV11-2,15,TRBJ1-4,few,-,CASSFLLHDNEKLFF,TGTGCCAGCAGCTTCTTGCTACACGATAATGAAAAACTGTTTTTT
TRBV14,14,TRBJ1-2,-,-,CASSQDQLSYGYTF,TGTGCCAGCAGCCAAGATCAATTAAGTTATGGCTACACCTTC
TRBV6-1,14,TRBJ2-1,-,-,CASSDSSDYNEQFF,TGTGCCAGCAGTGACTCGAGTGATTACAATGAGCAGTTCTTC
TRBV4-1,15,TRBJ2-7,-,-,CASSQGAIISYEQYF,TGCGCCAGCAGCCAAGGTGCCATCATATCCTACGAGCAGTACTTC
TRBV7-8,16,TRBJ2-5,-,TRBD2,CASSLALAGGQGTQYF,TGTGCCAGCAGCTTAGCTCTAGCGGGGGGGCAGGGGACCCAGTACTTC
TRBV6-1,14,TRBJ2-7,-,TRBD2,CASRRTSGTYEQYF,TGTGCCAGCAGGCGCACTAGCGGTACCTACGAGCAGTACTTC
TRBV28,13,TRBJ1-5,-,TRBD1,CASRGTGAQPQHF,TGTGCCAGCAGGGGGACAGGGGCTCAGCCCCAGCATTTT
TRBV5-6,13,TRBJ1-5,few,-,CASSFRLGQPQHF,TGTGCCAGCAGCTTCCGACTCGGTCAGCCCCAGCATTTT
TRBV6-5,14,TRBJ1-4,-,-,CASSFRGFNEKLFF,TGTGCCAGCAGTTTCAGAGGTTTTAATGAAAAACTGTTTTTT
TRBV6-5,14,TRBJ1-5,-,-,CATSPRLANQPQHF,TGTGCCACCAGCCCCCGCCTCGCGAATCAGCCCCAGCATTTT
TRBV11-2,15,TRBJ1-1,-,-,CASSGTSLWDTEAFF,TGTGCCAGCAGTGGGACCAGCCTGTGGGACACTGAAGCTTTCTTT
TRBV19,15,TRBJ2-1,-,TRBD1,CASRLGQGKYNEQFF,TGTGCCAGTAGGCTGGGACAGGGGAAGTACAATGAGCAGTTCTTC
TRBV5-1,13,TRBJ1-2,-,TRBD1,CASSPQGTYGYTF,TGCGCCAGCAGCCCACAGGGGACCTATGGCTACACCTTC
TRBV29-1,13,TRBJ2-3,-,TRBD1,CSVWDSSTDTQYF,TGCAGCGTTTGGGACAGCAGCACAGATACGCAGTATTTT